These 13 T cell receptor beta chains came from one sample sequenced in a study of beta chain features in type 1 diabetes. The authors reverse transcribed all of the isolated RNA, so sequencing captured expressed TCRB transcripts. The protocol was immunoSEQ multiplex PCR, while the TCRdb copy is restricted to in-frame clones and leaves out a portion. The sample shows about 59,000 clones, roughly 60% of them seen only once. Sample: Tregs from blood. These receptors were taken from a woman aged 18-29 years in good health.

This clone was observed a few times. V usage is TRBV7-2 and J usage is TRBJ1-1; D remains ambiguous. V was clipped by 0 bases and J by 2 bases, with 10 bases between them. The CDR3 extends over 15 amino acids. The germline CDR1 and CDR2 sequences are SGHTA and FQGNSA. Here the CDR3 DNA reads TGTGCCAGCAGCTTAGCGGCAATTTCTAACACTGAAGCTTTCTTT. Protein sequence: CASSLAAISNTEAFF.

The chain's CDR3 is CASSNSDSQKLFF. DNA for the CDR3: TGTGCCAGCAGTAATTCGGACAGTCAGAAACTGTTTTTT. V is TRBV6-6 and J is TRBJ1-4, with D perhaps matching TRBD1 (6 bases). Per the germline V gene, CDR1 is MNHNY and CDR2 is SVGAGI (reference sequence). Trimming took 5 bases from V and 11 from J, leaving 15 bases between them. This CDR3 has 13 amino acids.

This clone appeared a few times. V gene TRBV7-9 combines with J gene TRBJ2-3; possible D gene TRBD2, 5 bases. Between the trimmed V and J ends, which lost 5 bases and 7 bases, there was a span of 7 bases. Germline V gene data show CDR1 as SEHNR and CDR2 as FQNEAQ (reference sequence). The CDR3 sequence is 11 residues long. CDR3 coding DNA: TGTGCCAGCAGCCGGGGATATACGCAGTATTTT. Amino acids: CASSRGYTQYF. Combining the CDR3 with reference TRBV7-9 and TRBJ2-3 gives the whole variable domain DTGVSQNPRHKITKRGQNVTFRCDPISEHNRLYWYRQTLGQGPEFLTYFQNEAQLEKSRLLSDRFSAERPKGSFSTLEIQRTEQGDSAMYLCASSRGYTQYFGPGTRLTVL.

The gene calls are TRBV28 and TRBJ2-3; 10 bases align to TRBD1. The CDR3 totals 15 residues. CDR1 MDHEN and CDR2 SYDVKM come from the germline V gene. Trimming cost V 6 bases and J 4 bases; bases outside gene matches: 7. The CDR3 region has the DNA TGTGCCAGCAGCCTGACAGGGGGCATTTCAGATACGCAGTATTTT. It is translated as CASSLTGGISDTQYF.

This clone was recorded only once. V gene TRBV6-1 combines with J gene TRBJ2-7; TRBD2 aligns across 9 bases. Germline CDR1 and CDR2: MNHNS and SASEGT. V was pared by 1 base and J by 4 bases, with 5 bases of the junction left unmatched. The CDR3 consists of 15 residues. The chain's CDR3 is CASSEEGLAGYEQYF. The CDR3 DNA reads as TGTGCCAGCAGTGAAGAAGGTCTAGCGGGATACGAGCAGTACTTC.

The chain recombines TRBV7-9 with TRBJ2-3, with a weak D call TRBD1 (6 bases). The germline gives CDR1 SEHNR, CDR2 FQNEAQ (reference sequence). The CDR3 totals 13 residues. Trimming removed 6 bases at V and 3 bases at J, with 10 bases between. The CDR3 DNA is TGTGCCAGCAGAGGGGGTTTTACAGATACGCAGTATTTT. Translating it yields CASRGGFTDTQYF.

The chain joins TRBV2 to TRBJ2-3; D is unresolved. Germline assignment: CDR1 SNHLY and CDR2 FYNNEI. V gave up 5 bases and J gave up 3 bases, with 9 bases separating them. The CDR3 loop spans 13 amino acids. CDR3 DNA sequence: TGTGCCAGCAGTCGCCTTACAACAGATACGCAGTATTTT. Translation: CASSRLTTDTQYF.

The J gene is TRBJ1-4, the V gene TRBV2; D is possibly TRBD1 (5 bases). Germline assignment: CDR1 SNHLY and CDR2 FYNNEI. V shed 8 bases and J shed 8 bases, with 15 bases lying between them. CDR3 length: 13 amino acids. Here the CDR3 DNA reads TGTGCCAGCCGACAAAGGGGCGAAGAAAAACTGTTTTTT. It codes for CASRQRGEEKLFF.

The chain is built from TRBV11-2 and TRBJ2-5; TRBD2 matches at 9 bases. The CDR3 totals 17 residues. The germline V gene encodes CDR1 SGHAT and CDR2 FQNNGV. The V segment lost 5 bases and the J segment 2 bases; nucleotides outside the gene matches: 12. CDR3: CASSRRASGGRQETQYF. In DNA, the CDR3 is TGTGCCAGCAGCCGCAGGGCCAGCGGGGGGCGTCAAGAGACCCAGTACTTC.

The V call is TRBV4-2, the J call TRBJ1-6; D gene ambiguous. The CDR3 runs 19 residues. Trimming took 2 bases from V and 0 from J, leaving 17 bases between them. Germline loops: CDR1 LGHNA, CDR2 YNFKEQ. In DNA, the CDR3 is TGTGCCAGCAGCCAACAATGGCAGGCCTTTCGCTCCTATAATTCACCCCTCCACTTT. This translates into CASSQQWQAFRSYNSPLHF.

This clone was picked up one time. This chain joins TRBV7-2 and TRBJ2-7; 9 nucleotides agree with TRBD2. After removal of 0 bases from V and 5 bases from J, the junction contained 5 bases not matched to a gene. CDR1 and CDR2 from the germline V gene are SGHTA and FQGNSA. This CDR3 has 15 residues. CDR3 DNA: TGTGCCAGCAGCTTAGCGGGGCGGGGGGGGAACGAGCAGTACTTC. This gives the protein CASSLAGRGGNEQYF. The entire variable domain, with the rest obtained from reference TRBV7-2 and TRBJ2-7, is as follows: GAGVSQSPSNKVTEKGKDVELRCDPISGHTALYWYRQSLGQGLEFLIYFQGNSAPDKSGLPSDRFSAERTGGSVSTLTIQRTQQEDSAVYLCASSLAGRGGNEQYFGPGTRLTVT.

J is TRBJ2-7 and V is TRBV11-1; the D gene is possibly TRBD1 (6 bases). Trimming removed 1 base at V and 1 base at J, with 8 bases between. The CDR3 consists of 14 residues. CDR1 and CDR2 from the germline V gene are SGHAT and FQDESV (reference sequence). The CDR3 reads CASSLGTESYEQYF. The CDR3 nucleotides read TGTGCCAGCAGCTTAGGGACAGAATCCTACGAGCAGTACTTC.

V gene TRBV7-9 combines with J gene TRBJ1-2, with D possibly TRBD1 on 5 matching bases. Germline V gives CDR1 SEHNR, CDR2 FQNEAQ (reference sequence). Trimming took off 5 bases at V and 3 bases at J, with 25 bases between the two ends. The CDR3 runs to 18 residues. CDR3 sequence reads: CASSPRGGGSAVDYGYTF. The CDR3 bases are TGTGCCAGCAGCCCTCGTGGGGGGGGGTCCGCCGTAGACTATGGCTACACCTTC.